The clone carrying this T cell receptor (beta chain) was recorded a few times. These data are taken from a study of blood T cells in healthy people across ages. The authors ran a second PCR of about 7 to 12 cycles using a sample-barcoded 5' primer and a J-beta primer mix. From the 5' RACE reads, TCRdb called clonotypes with MiXCR, one entry per CDR3 protein. The table records 1.5 million to 2 million distinct CDR3 sequences, about 28% of them present only once. The germline CDR1 and CDR2 sequences are DFQATT and SNEGSKA (reference sequence). After removal of 4 bases from V and 9 bases from J, the junction contained 2 bases not matched to a gene. This CDR3 region has 11 residues.

The chain joins TRBV20-1 to TRBJ1-4; TRBD1 agrees at 7 bases. This sequence was found in a woman in her 30s in good health. What was sequenced was blood. CDR3 sequence (DNA): TGCAGTGCTACGGACAGGCAAAAACTGTTTTTT. Encoded protein: CSATDRQKLFF.